This T cell receptor beta chain derives from a study of shared clonotypes between healthy human individuals. Profiled with immunoSEQ multiplex PCR; TCRdb holds only in-frame clones, not every one. The data contain fewer than 1.4 million clones, about four fifths of them singletons. Sequencing was done on a sample of memory CD4+ T cells from PBMCs. Subset in this sample: CD45RA-negative fraction. The TCR sequence derives from a man aged 18 to 29 in good health. Some clones in this sample may be carry-over from other donors' samples.

This chain's CDR3 is CASSVASSPRGETQYF. The CDR3 DNA is TGTGCCAGCAGCGTAGCTTCGTCGCCACGGGGGGAGACCCAGTACTTC. This chain connects TRBV9 to TRBJ2-5; tentatively, D is TRBD2 (6 bases). The CDR3 consists of 16 residues. V lost 0 bases and J lost 5, with 17 bases in between. CDR1 is SGDLS, CDR2 YYNGEE, per germline.